The TCR beta chain described here comes from a study of T-cell memory formation after mild COVID-19. TCRdb re-called the 5' RACE reads with MiXCR, one entry per CDR3 protein. The sample shows some 130,000 distinct CDR3 sequences, 17% of them seen only once. This CDR3 contains 15 residues. Germline V gene sequence: CDR1 MNHEY, CDR2 SMNVEV (reference sequence). The germline V and J ends were trimmed by 5 bases and 0 bases, with 10 bases remaining between them. This TCR came from a man in his late teens or twenties who had mild COVID-19 (a few samples of this study predate the infection). Cell type and time point are not known. The V gene is TRBV27, the J gene TRBJ2-2; the D gene is possibly TRBD2 (5 bases). Sample: PBMCs or a T cell subset sorted from them (not recorded which). Here the CDR3 reads CASSGWTANTGELFF. CDR3 DNA: TGTGCCAGCAGTGGATGGACTGCGAACACCGGGGAGCTGTTTTTT.